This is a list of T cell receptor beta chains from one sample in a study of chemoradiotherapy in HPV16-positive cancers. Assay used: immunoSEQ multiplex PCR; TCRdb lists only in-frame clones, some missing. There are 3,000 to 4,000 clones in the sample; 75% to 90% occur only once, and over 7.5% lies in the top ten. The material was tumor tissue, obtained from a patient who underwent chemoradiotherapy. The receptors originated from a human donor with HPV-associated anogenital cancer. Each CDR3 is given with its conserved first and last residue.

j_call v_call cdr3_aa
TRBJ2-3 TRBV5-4 CASSGNDRPGTQYF
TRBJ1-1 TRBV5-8 CASSLDGTNTEAFF
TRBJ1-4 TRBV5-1 CASSPERGGEKLFF
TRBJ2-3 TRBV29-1 CSVRQGGTDTQYF
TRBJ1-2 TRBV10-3 CAISGDRGDSGYTF
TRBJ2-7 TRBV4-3 CASSQDRASGGGYEQYF
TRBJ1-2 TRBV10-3 CAISKKGGEDYGYTF
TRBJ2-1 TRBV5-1 CASSWVGASSYNEQFF
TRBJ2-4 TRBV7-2 CASSLQGSDIQYF
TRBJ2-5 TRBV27 CASSFEGEGTQYF
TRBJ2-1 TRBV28 CASSGGYYNEQFF
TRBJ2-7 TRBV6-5 CASSRDTGSYEQYF
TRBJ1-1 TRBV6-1 CASSDWRFMTFF
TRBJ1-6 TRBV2 CASSGPGGPLHF
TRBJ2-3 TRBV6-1 CASSEKSGGADTQYF
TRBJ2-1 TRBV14 CASSRNRAQGHEQFF
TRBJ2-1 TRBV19 CASGGHSYNEQFF
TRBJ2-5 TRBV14 CASSQDLTRQGRETQYF
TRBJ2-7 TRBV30 CAWSDGGGPGAEQYF
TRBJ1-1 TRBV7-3 CASSLERVRTEAFF
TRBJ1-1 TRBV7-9 CASSLGVNLDSYAFF
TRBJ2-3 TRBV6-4 CASSDSPEGEQRYF
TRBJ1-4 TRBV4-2 CASSQVTGRATGEKLFF
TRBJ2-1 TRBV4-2 CASSKEAGGAGSWQFF
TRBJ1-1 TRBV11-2 CASSLPYGKVSTEAFF
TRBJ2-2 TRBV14 CASSPLRTENTGELFF
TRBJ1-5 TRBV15 CATSRVVTGGYSNQPQHF
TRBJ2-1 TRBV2 CASSEAGGLAGENEQFF
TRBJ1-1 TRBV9 CASEGDTEAFF
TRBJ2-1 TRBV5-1 CASAPTYNEQFF
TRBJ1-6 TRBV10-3 CAISLTGGNSPLHF
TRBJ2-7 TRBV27 CASSIHRVSEQYF
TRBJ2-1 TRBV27 CASRRGGVNNEQFF
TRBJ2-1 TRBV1 CTSSREPGTSGGVYYNEQFF
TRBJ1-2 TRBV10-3 CAISESGHRRGYTF
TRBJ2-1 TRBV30 CAWSRGKGGGQFF
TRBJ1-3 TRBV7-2 CASSIGRNTIYF
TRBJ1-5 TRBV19 CASSIAKGAYSNQPQHF
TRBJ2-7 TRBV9 CASSPTGYEQYF
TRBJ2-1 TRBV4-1 CASSQGGVGSSYNEQFF
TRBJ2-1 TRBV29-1 CSFTVSYYNEQFF
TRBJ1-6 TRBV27 CASSSNWDSNSPLHF
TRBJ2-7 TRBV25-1 CASSEQEPYEQYF
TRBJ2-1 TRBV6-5 CASSYSMRGLYNEQFF
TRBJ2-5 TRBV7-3 CASSLDAGGQETQYF
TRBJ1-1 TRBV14 CASSQGRGTEAFF